These T cell receptor beta chains were read from a single sample in a study of cytomegalovirus exposure and HLA in healthy donors. Sequencing was performed with immunoSEQ multiplex PCR; in TCRdb, only in-frame clones are kept and a portion is missing. The sample contains tens of thousands of clones, approximately 82% of which appear only once. The specimen sequenced was PBMCs. The receptors derive from a woman aged 40 to 50 in good health and CMV-seropositive. CDR3s include the opening cysteine and the closing phenylalanine or tryptophan. D genes are given only for firm matches. Clone size is stated in some rows and not others, as once, few, many or a class when expanded.

V: TRBV7-9; size: -; D: TRBD1; J: TRBJ1-4; CDR3: CASSLWAGGEEKLFF; DNA: TGTGCCAGCAGCTTATGGGCAGGGGGCGAAGAAAAACTGTTTTTT
V: TRBV29-1; size: -; D: -; J: TRBJ1-2; CDR3: CSVPRQSGYTF; DNA: TGCAGCGTCCCTAGACAGAGTGGCTACACCTTC
V: TRBV18; size: -; D: -; J: TRBJ1-1; CDR3: CASSAFAQGPGTEAFF; DNA: TGTGCCAGCTCAGCCTTTGCACAGGGTCCGGGCACTGAAGCTTTCTTT
V: TRBV7-6; size: -; D: -; J: TRBJ2-7; CDR3: CASSLQGWVEQYF; DNA: TGTGCCAGCAGCTTACAGGGTTGGGTAGAGCAGTACTTC
V: TRBV13; size: -; D: -; J: TRBJ1-1; CDR3: CASSLGLGEAFF; DNA: TGTGCCAGCAGCCTCGGATTGGGCGAAGCTTTCTTT
V: TRBV6-1; size: -; D: -; J: TRBJ1-3; CDR3: CASSEAREYRVYF; DNA: TGTGCCAGCAGTGAAGCCAGGGAGTACAGGGTATATTTT
V: TRBV2; size: -; D: TRBD1; J: TRBJ1-4; CDR3: CASSAQGALEKLFF; DNA: TGTGCCAGCAGTGCACAGGGGGCTCTGGAAAAACTGTTTTTT
V: TRBV18; size: -; D: -; J: TRBJ1-1; CDR3: CASSPGRQEVMNTEAFF; DNA: TGTGCCAGCTCACCGGGGCGACAGGAGGTCATGAACACTGAAGCTTTCTTT
V: TRBV5-6; size: -; D: -; J: TRBJ1-1; CDR3: CASSLALLAGAFF; DNA: TGTGCCAGCAGCTTGGCGCTCCTAGCGGGAGCTTTCTTT
V: TRBV25-1; size: -; D: -; J: TRBJ1-1; CDR3: CASIETRTVDKAFF; DNA: TGTGCCAGCATCGAAACCCGGACAGTTGATAAAGCTTTCTTT
V: TRBV30; size: -; D: TRBD1; J: TRBJ2-4; CDR3: CAWSVNRGVMDF; DNA: TGTGCCTGGAGTGTAAACAGGGGGGTGATGGACTTC
V: TRBV2; size: many; D: -; J: TRBJ2-7; CDR3: CASGALLRDGTYEQYF; DNA: TGTGCCAGCGGAGCCCTACTCCGTGACGGGACCTACGAGCAGTACTTC
V: TRBV11-3; size: -; D: TRBD1; J: TRBJ2-1; CDR3: CASGGQGGDNEQFF; DNA: TGTGCCAGCGGAGGACAGGGGGGAGACAATGAGCAGTTCTTC
V: TRBV5-1; size: -; D: -; J: TRBJ2-5; CDR3: CASSLDMGRQETQYF; DNA: TGCGCCAGCAGTCTGGATATGGGGAGACAAGAGACCCAGTACTTC
V: TRBV10-3; size: -; D: -; J: TRBJ1-5; CDR3: CATTEGNQPQHF; DNA: TGTGCCACGACTGAGGGCAATCAGCCCCAGCATTTT
V: TRBV7-8; size: -; D: TRBD1; J: TRBJ1-5; CDR3: CASSLGDRGFVQPQHF; DNA: TGTGCCAGCAGCTTAGGGGACAGGGGTTTTGTTCAGCCCCAGCATTTT
V: TRBV7-2; size: -; D: -; J: TRBJ1-5; CDR3: CASSLVGGSGQPQHF; DNA: TGTGCCAGCAGCTTAGTTGGGGGCTCGGGGCAGCCCCAGCATTTT
V: TRBV15; size: -; D: TRBD1; J: TRBJ2-2; CDR3: CADTMEDRGRVGELFF; DNA: TGTGCCGACACTATGGAGGACAGGGGGCGCGTCGGGGAGCTGTTTTTT
V: TRBV27; size: -; D: -; J: TRBJ2-1; CDR3: CASRRSREVYNEQFF; DNA: TGTGCCAGCAGAAGATCCAGGGAGGTGTACAATGAGCAGTTCTTC
V: TRBV5-8; size: -; D: -; J: TRBJ2-3; CDR3: CASSPTEDTDTQYF; DNA: TGTGCCAGCAGCCCGACAGAGGACACAGATACGCAGTATTTT
V: TRBV5-6; size: -; D: -; J: TRBJ1-1; CDR3: CASSQGAANTEAFF; DNA: TGTGCCAGCAGCCAAGGGGCGGCGAACACTGAAGCTTTCTTT
V: TRBV2; size: -; D: TRBD1; J: TRBJ1-1; CDR3: CASESRQGGTEAFF; DNA: TGTGCCAGCGAAAGCCGACAGGGGGGGACTGAAGCTTTCTTT
V: TRBV6-1; size: -; D: -; J: TRBJ2-6; CDR3: CASRTQGANVLTF; DNA: TGTGCCAGCAGGACTCAGGGGGCCAACGTCCTGACTTTC
V: TRBV11-2; size: -; D: -; J: TRBJ1-2; CDR3: CASSLRQNYGYTF; DNA: TGTGCCAGCAGCTTGAGACAAAACTATGGCTACACCTTC
V: TRBV28; size: few; D: TRBD2; J: TRBJ2-3; CDR3: CASSFLAGVTDTQYF; DNA: TGTGCCAGCAGCTTTCTAGCGGGGGTTACAGATACGCAGTATTTT
V: TRBV5-1; size: -; D: -; J: TRBJ1-5; CDR3: CASSLVDSTNQPQHF; DNA: TGCGCCAGCAGCCTTGTCGACAGCACCAATCAGCCCCAGCATTTT
V: TRBV5-1; size: -; D: TRBD1; J: TRBJ2-4; CDR3: CASSLVPGQGDIQYF; DNA: TGCGCCAGCAGCTTGGTCCCGGGACAGGGGGACATTCAGTACTTC
V: TRBV6-6; size: -; D: TRBD1; J: TRBJ1-4; CDR3: CASSRPTGETNEKLFF; DNA: TGTGCCAGCAGTCGACCAACAGGGGAGACTAATGAAAAACTGTTTTTT
V: TRBV6-5; size: -; D: -; J: TRBJ1-5; CDR3: CASSYRAAGQPQHF; DNA: TGTGCCAGCAGTTACAGGGCAGCGGGGCAGCCCCAGCATTTT
V: TRBV5-8; size: -; D: -; J: TRBJ1-5; CDR3: CASSSRPQPQHF; DNA: TGTGCCAGCAGCTCCCGTCCCCAGCCCCAGCATTTT
V: TRBV6-1; size: -; D: -; J: TRBJ2-7; CDR3: CASSLSSYEQYF; DNA: TGTGCCAGCAGTCTCAGCTCCTACGAGCAGTACTTC
V: TRBV2; size: -; D: -; J: TRBJ2-6; CDR3: CASSVIAGANVLTF; DNA: TGTGCCAGCAGTGTTATAGCTGGGGCCAACGTCCTGACTTTC
V: TRBV6-5; size: -; D: -; J: TRBJ2-7; CDR3: CASRQTTSYEQYF; DNA: TGTGCCAGCAGACAGACAACCTCCTACGAGCAGTACTTC
V: TRBV5-1; size: -; D: TRBD1; J: TRBJ2-7; CDR3: CASSLDGQGDTYEQYF; DNA: TGCGCCAGCAGCTTAGACGGACAGGGCGATACCTACGAGCAGTACTTC
V: TRBV29-1; size: -; D: TRBD1; J: TRBJ1-1; CDR3: CSVETGGGVRTEAFF; DNA: TGCAGCGTTGAAACAGGGGGCGGAGTAAGGACTGAAGCTTTCTTT
V: TRBV27; size: -; D: TRBD1; J: TRBJ2-6; CDR3: CASSNPRGQESSGANVLTF; DNA: TGTGCCAGCAGTAACCCCCGAGGACAGGAGAGCTCTGGGGCCAACGTCCTGACTTTC
V: TRBV6-1; size: -; D: -; J: TRBJ1-1; CDR3: CASSEARPTLAFF; DNA: TGTGCCAGCAGTGAAGCGCGGCCGACGTTGGCTTTCTTT
V: TRBV27; size: -; D: TRBD2; J: TRBJ2-3; CDR3: CASSPGLARDTQYF; DNA: TGTGCCAGCAGTCCGGGACTAGCCCGGGATACGCAGTATTTT
V: TRBV27; size: -; D: -; J: TRBJ2-7; CDR3: CASSPRGAYEQYF; DNA: TGTGCCAGCAGTCCCCGAGGCGCATACGAGCAGTACTTC
V: TRBV19; size: -; D: -; J: TRBJ1-5; CDR3: CASSIGQGINQPQHF; DNA: TGTGCCAGTAGTATAGGGCAGGGGATTAATCAGCCCCAGCATTTT
V: TRBV28; size: -; D: TRBD1; J: TRBJ1-2; CDR3: CASSRTGTAYGYTF; DNA: TGTGCCAGCAGTCGAACCGGGACAGCTTATGGCTACACCTTC
V: TRBV9; size: many; D: -; J: TRBJ2-7; CDR3: CASSVQGVPYEQYF; DNA: TGTGCCAGCAGCGTCCAAGGGGTACCCTACGAGCAGTACTTC
V: TRBV15; size: -; D: TRBD1; J: TRBJ1-2; CDR3: CATSRGEGGGGGYTF; DNA: TGTGCCACCAGCAGAGGGGAAGGAGGGGGCGGCGGCTACACCTTC
V: TRBV7-9; size: -; D: -; J: TRBJ1-2; CDR3: CASSLVVTDRANYGYTF; DNA: TGTGCCAGCAGCTTAGTGGTGACAGACCGAGCTAACTATGGCTACACCTTC
V: TRBV7-9; size: -; D: TRBD1; J: TRBJ1-2; CDR3: CSSSLGDSPKEGYTF; DNA: TGTTCCAGCAGCTTAGGGGACAGCCCCAAGGAAGGCTACACCTTC
V: TRBV5-8; size: -; D: -; J: TRBJ1-4; CDR3: CASSPGAGGTNEKLFF; DNA: TGTGCCAGCAGCCCTGGTGCTGGGGGGACTAATGAAAAACTGTTTTTT
V: TRBV14; size: -; D: -; J: TRBJ2-7; CDR3: CASSQERITYEQYF; DNA: TGTGCCAGCAGCCAAGAGAGGATAACCTACGAGCAGTACTTC
V: TRBV7-9; size: -; D: -; J: TRBJ2-5; CDR3: CASGGRRRQETQYF; DNA: TGTGCCAGCGGGGGGAGGAGAAGGCAAGAGACCCAGTACTTC
V: TRBV11-2; size: once; D: -; J: TRBJ2-7; CDR3: CASSLLARGHYEQYF; DNA: TGTGCCAGCAGCTTATTAGCGCGGGGGCACTACGAGCAGTACTTC
V: TRBV2; size: -; D: TRBD1; J: TRBJ1-2; CDR3: CASSSGTGGSGYTF; DNA: TGTGCCAGCAGTTCCGGGACAGGGGGCTCGGGCTACACCTTC
V: TRBV27; size: -; D: -; J: TRBJ1-2; CDR3: CASSPREAVWGYTF; DNA: TGTGCCAGCAGCCCCCGGGAGGCGGTTTGGGGCTACACCTTC
V: TRBV2; size: few; D: TRBD1; J: TRBJ1-2; CDR3: CASTPTGDGYTF; DNA: TGTGCCAGCACCCCGACAGGGGATGGCTACACCTTC
V: TRBV9; size: few; D: -; J: TRBJ1-1; CDR3: CASSLSGGTEAFF; DNA: TGTGCCAGCAGCCTATCCGGGGGCACTGAAGCTTTCTTT
V: TRBV9; size: once; D: -; J: TRBJ1-1; CDR3: CASSVVRGFGTEAFF; DNA: TGTGCCAGCAGCGTAGTCCGGGGGTTTGGCACTGAAGCTTTCTTT
V: TRBV5-5; size: -; D: -; J: TRBJ1-4; CDR3: CASSLLNEKLFF; DNA: TGTGCCAGCAGCTTGCTAAATGAAAAACTGTTTTTT
V: TRBV7-8; size: -; D: -; J: TRBJ2-1; CDR3: CASSPGERIYNEQFF; DNA: TGTGCCAGCAGCCCAGGGGAAAGAATCTACAATGAGCAGTTCTTC
V: TRBV5-1; size: few; D: TRBD1; J: TRBJ1-4; CDR3: CASSLGTGTTNEKLFF; DNA: TGCGCCAGCAGCTTGGGGACAGGGACGACTAATGAAAAACTGTTTTTT
V: TRBV27; size: -; D: TRBD1; J: TRBJ2-1; CDR3: CASSSYRGAYNEQFF; DNA: TGTGCCAGCAGTTCATACAGGGGGGCCTACAATGAGCAGTTCTTC
V: TRBV10-1; size: -; D: TRBD2; J: TRBJ2-1; CDR3: CASGFSGGHNEQFF; DNA: TGCGCCAGTGGGTTTAGCGGGGGCCACAATGAGCAGTTCTTC